This TCR beta chain appears in the sequencing data of a study of blood T cell repertoires in COVID-19 (dated by TCRdb to the early 2020s). In the study overall: Collaborator samples came from the United States, Italy and Spain and covered acute and convalescent phases of COVID-19. The dataset comprised deeply sampled blood TCRbeta repertoires from subjects exposed to, actively infected with, or recovered from COVID-19. The material from the prospective study consisted of cDNA or gDNA derived from T cells, B-cell-depleted T cells, or PBMCs. A de-identified subject ID, COVID-19 status, age in years and sex were almost always included in the sample metadata. A freely available public database, intended as a resource for researchers studying the immune response to SARS-CoV-2, is where the repertoires were released. The samples were drawn from the first 160 participants of the ongoing ImmuneRACE study and from 950 to 1,500 subjects provided by 6 global collaborators. HLA class I and class II types, where available, came from metadata supplied by the sample provider rather than from assay-based typing.

TCRbeta CDR3 regions were amplified from genomic DNA using the immunoSEQ Assay, a bias-controlled multiplex PCR. In the source study's methods: The number of nucleated cells in each sample was estimated from the amplification of reference gene primers within the assay. To quantify the absolute abundance of each unique TCRbeta CDR3 rearrangement, sequence reads were collapsed and filtered. For each sample, productive Simpson clonality was calculated as the square root of Simpson's diversity index across productive rearrangements. TCRdb stores this immuneACCESS table with in-frame sequences only. Part of the clones is absent; in the studies checked, under half of the shortfall reflects unresolved V genes, and no reason is known for the rest. V and J calls and clone size are as listed in that table; D and trimming were resolved from the DNA. The sample table records 250,000 to 350,000 clones; 89% of these occur just once. The leading ten clones occupy approximately 12% of the sample.

The collaborating institutions used their own protocols to collect whole blood in K2EDTA tubes. Collaborator samples were shipped for TCRbeta analysis as frozen whole blood, isolated PBMCs, or DNA extracted from either sample type. The germline V gene supplies CDR1 SNHLY and CDR2 FYNNEI. V lost 9 bases and J lost 3 bases, and the count of bases not matched to a germline gene is 7. The cysteine opens and the phenylalanine closes a CDR3 of 14 amino acids. The CDR3 DNA has 42 bases and is translated from base 1. About this clone: Its binding antigen is unknown. There are no base qualities to consult, and no much larger clone falls within one base.

Overall study results and their limits: How much clinical and demographic metadata was included differed by source and by participant, and the metadata was provided uncurated.

The source of this sequence is a woman in her fifties or sixties with acute or convalescent COVID-19. The specimen sequenced was peripheral blood. The V and J genes are TRBV2 and TRBJ2-3, with 9 bases matching TRBD1. The CDR3 in this case is CAREPGQGTDTQYF. The nucleotide sequence reads TGTGCCAGAGAACCGGGACAGGGTACAGATACGCAGTATTTT.